This T cell receptor beta chain derives from a study of cytotoxic CD8 clonotypes in ibrutinib-treated CLL. Study-level information: Patient counts were around 10 relapsed/refractory, some 16 treatment-naive and about 18 IGHV unmutated. Partial response was seen in 24 patients and complete response in 2; after median about 68 months, about 15 stayed remitted, about 12 progressed. Overall study results and limits: Clonality grew at ibrutinib response; at progression, it decreased back toward baseline.

Clones were read by immunoSEQ multiplex PCR, and TCRdb kept only the in-frame ones, dropping some. The profile covers 110,000 to 150,000 clones, with approximately 80% appearing a single time and approximately 5.1% taken by the ten largest. With cryopreserved PBMCs as the source, around 1.9 micrograms of genomic DNA went to TCR beta libraries. This CDR3 is built from 14 residues. CDR1 and CDR2 from the germline V gene are SGHKS and YYEKEE (reference sequence). Between the trimmed V and J ends, which lost 0 bases and 5 bases, there was a span of 6 bases. On this clone itself: Its antigen is unknown.

The chain recombines TRBV5-5 with TRBJ1-6; possibly TRBD1 for D (5 bases). Here the sequenced sample was PBMCs, taken after 24 months of ibrutinib treatment. The receptor's source is a human donor with chronic lymphocytic leukemia. As DNA, the CDR3 is TGTGCCAGCAGCTTGGGACAGAATAATTCACCCCTCCACTTT. It specifies CASSLGQNNSPLHF.